This is a list of T cell receptor beta chains from one sample in a study of CD8 T cells in ankylosing spondylitis. TCRdb redid the calling of the 5' RACE reads with MiXCR, one entry per CDR3 protein. Among 450,000 or so distinct CDR3 sequences, roughly a quarter were seen once, and the ten largest hold about 0.89%. The source material was blood, either unsorted or a sorted T cell fraction (not recorded which). These receptors were obtained from a male donor with ankylosing spondylitis. The CDR3 runs from the conserved cysteine through the conserved F or W. Fields, in order: CDR3 protein, CDR3 DNA, clone size, J gene, V gene, D gene. A D gene is named only where the DNA matches it firmly. Size tells how often a clone was seen (once, few, many) or the class of an expanded clone, and some rows leave it out.

CNPRGADTEAFF TGCAATCCCCGGGGGGCGGACACTGAAGCTTTCTTT few TRBJ1-1 TRBV20-1 -
CASGFPRRVDQETQYF TGTGCTAGTGGTTTCCCCCGCAGGGTCGACCAAGAGACCCAGTACTTC few TRBJ2-5 TRBV12-5 -
CSARASGSWNEQFF TGCAGTGCTAGAGCTAGCGGGAGTTGGAATGAGCAGTTCTTC - TRBJ2-1 TRBV20-1 TRBD2
CASSFRAPEDSLF TGTGCCAGCAGCTTTAGGGCCCCCGAGGACAGCCTCTTT many TRBJ1-1 TRBV7-2 -
CASSVANGGSSYNEQFF TGTGCCAGCAGCGTAGCTAACGGTGGAAGCTCCTACAATGAGCAGTTCTTC - TRBJ2-1 TRBV9 -
CASSLRQGIWNTEAFF TGTGCCAGCAGCTTGCGACAGGGGATATGGAACACTGAAGCTTTCTTT - TRBJ1-1 TRBV11-2 TRBD1
CSVEGMGQANNEQFF TGCAGCGTAGAAGGAATGGGACAGGCAAACAATGAGCAGTTCTTC few TRBJ2-1 TRBV29-1 TRBD1
CSALESQETQYF TGCAGCGCCTTGGAGTCCCAAGAGACCCAGTACTTC - TRBJ2-5 TRBV20-1 -
CASSLGLSPYEQYF TGTGCCAGCAGCTTGGGACTTAGCCCCTACGAGCAGTACTTC - TRBJ2-7 TRBV5-5 -
CASKADRVPNYGYTF TGTGCCAGCAAAGCTGACAGGGTCCCTAACTATGGCTACACCTTC few TRBJ1-2 TRBV6-1 TRBD1
CASSAQRGADTQYF TGCGCCAGCAGCGCCCAGAGGGGCGCAGATACGCAGTATTTT few TRBJ2-3 TRBV5-1 -
CASSLAGAEGPRGEQFF TGCGCCAGCAGCTTGGCCGGAGCAGAAGGCCCCCGGGGCGAGCAGTTCTTC - TRBJ2-1 TRBV5-1 -
CASSARNGQGASYTF TGTGCCAGCAGCGCACGGAATGGACAGGGGGCCTCCTACACCTTC few TRBJ1-2 TRBV7-9 TRBD1
CSAQGRDSNEKLFF TGCAGCGCCCAGGGGCGGGATTCTAATGAAAAACTGTTTTTT - TRBJ1-4 TRBV29-1 -
CSATAGGAVGNQPQHF TGCAGTGCTACCGCGGGAGGGGCGGTTGGCAATCAGCCCCAGCATTTT few TRBJ1-5 TRBV20-1 -
CSARVVQGPRGTEAFF TGCAGTGCTAGAGTGGTACAGGGCCCTCGGGGCACTGAAGCTTTCTTT - TRBJ1-1 TRBV20-1 -
CSARPPGREKNIQYF TGCAGTGCTAGACCTCCCGGCAGGGAGAAAAACATTCAGTACTTC few TRBJ2-4 TRBV20-1 -
CASSYYDRANTEAFF TGTGCCAGCAGCTACTACGACAGGGCGAACACTGAAGCTTTCTTT few TRBJ1-1 TRBV3-1 TRBD1
CSVVTGNYGYTF TGCAGCGTGGTAACAGGAAACTATGGCTACACCTTC - TRBJ1-2 TRBV29-1 -
CASRRTSGRTLGTDTQYF TGTGCCAGCAGAAGGACTAGCGGGAGGACACTTGGCACAGATACGCAGTATTTT - TRBJ2-3 TRBV11-2 TRBD2
CASSPGGRMNTEAFF TGTGCCAGCTCACCAGGGGGGAGGATGAACACTGAAGCTTTCTTT - TRBJ1-1 TRBV18 -
CASSPRQGTDEQYF TGTGCCAGCTCTCCCAGACAGGGTACCGACGAGCAGTACTTC - TRBJ2-7 TRBV18 TRBD1
CASSGDRGEKLFF TGTGCCAGTAGTGGGGACAGAGGAGAAAAACTGTTTTTT - TRBJ1-4 TRBV19 TRBD1
CASSQDREQPQHF TGTGCCAGCAGCCAGGACAGGGAACAGCCCCAGCATTTT - TRBJ1-5 TRBV3-1 TRBD1
CSALPGTGLYEAFF TGCAGTGCTCTACCGGGGACAGGGTTGTACGAAGCTTTCTTT few TRBJ1-1 TRBV20-1 TRBD1
CASRNRGNYGYTF TGTGCCAGCAGAAACAGGGGTAACTATGGCTACACCTTC - TRBJ1-2 TRBV6-5 TRBD1
CASSPLRGSYNEQFF TGTGCCAGCAGCCCCCTTAGGGGGTCCTACAATGAGCAGTTCTTC - TRBJ2-1 TRBV12-3/TRBV12-4 -
CSASQETQYF TGCAGTGCTTCCCAAGAGACCCAGTACTTC few TRBJ2-5 TRBV20-1 -
CASSPVIPEAFF TGTGCCAGCAGCCCGGTTATCCCTGAAGCTTTCTTT few TRBJ1-1 TRBV7-9 -
CASYYQGLGTEAFF TGTGCCAGTTACTACCAGGGGCTGGGGACTGAAGCTTTCTTT - TRBJ1-1 TRBV7-9 -
CASSPTGSPGEQFF TGTGCCAGCAGCCCCACTGGGTCTCCCGGTGAGCAGTTCTTC - TRBJ2-1 TRBV3-1 -
CASSRLAGAENEQFF TGTGCCAGCAGCCGACTAGCGGGAGCTGAGAATGAGCAGTTCTTC - TRBJ2-1 TRBV7-2 TRBD2
CSATAGWSGRHNEQFF TGCAGTGCTACCGCAGGATGGAGCGGGAGGCACAATGAGCAGTTCTTC many TRBJ2-1 TRBV20-1 TRBD2
CASSKGQGIMRNYGYTF TGTGCCAGCAGCAAAGGCCAGGGGATAATGAGAAACTATGGCTACACCTTC - TRBJ1-2 TRBV21-1 -
CASSLNSGTGGAGYTF TGTGCCAGCAGCCTAAACTCCGGGACAGGGGGCGCCGGGTACACCTTC - TRBJ1-2 TRBV14 TRBD1
CASSLDRSGNTIYF TGTGCCAGCAGCTTAGACCGCTCTGGAAACACCATATATTTT many TRBJ1-3 TRBV5-1 -
CASSSLAGGTENEQFF TGTGCCAGCAGCTCACTAGCGGGCGGAACGGAGAATGAGCAGTTCTTC few TRBJ2-1 TRBV11-2 TRBD2
CASSQGGPGTQYF TGTGCCAGCAGCCAAGGAGGCCCCGGGACCCAGTACTTC - TRBJ2-5 TRBV3-1 -
CASSLWGQGDYGYTF TGTGCCAGCAGTTTATGGGGACAGGGAGATTATGGCTACACCTTC - TRBJ1-2 TRBV12-3/TRBV12-4 TRBD1
CASRLGRNTEAFF TGTGCCAGCAGACTAGGAAGGAACACTGAAGCTTTCTTT - TRBJ1-1 TRBV6-1 -
CASRGPVSQETQYF TGCGCCAGCAGGGGACCCGTCTCCCAAGAGACCCAGTACTTC - TRBJ2-5 TRBV5-1 -
CSVTRTGIGSQYF TGCAGCGTTACCCGGACAGGGATAGGGTCCCAGTACTTC - TRBJ2-5 TRBV29-1 TRBD1
CASKGQGRGQFF TGTGCCAGCAAAGGACAGGGAAGGGGGCAGTTCTTC - TRBJ2-1 TRBV6-5 TRBD1
CASSHFAPETMNTEAFF TGTGCCAGCAGCCATTTCGCGCCGGAGACCATGAACACTGAAGCTTTCTTT - TRBJ1-1 TRBV3-1 -
CASSLVAVGTDTQYF TGTGCCAGCAGCTTAGTCGCAGTGGGCACAGATACGCAGTATTTT - TRBJ2-3 TRBV7-9 -
CASSLVAGDSSEAFF TGCGCCAGCAGCTTGGTTGCAGGGGATTCATCTGAAGCTTTCTTT - TRBJ1-1 TRBV5-1 -
CSAIWQGRETQYF TGCAGTGCTATTTGGCAGGGGAGAGAGACCCAGTACTTC - TRBJ2-5 TRBV20-1 -
CASSRGRATEAFF TGTGCCAGCAGCCGAGGCAGGGCCACTGAAGCTTTCTTT many TRBJ1-1 TRBV3-1 -
CASSGTSGRAGTQYF TGTGCCAGCAGCGGGACTAGCGGGAGGGCCGGTACGCAGTATTTT - TRBJ2-3 TRBV4-2 TRBD2
CASSLAAGGRNNEQFF TGTGCCAGCAGCTTAGCGGCAGGGGGCAGGAACAATGAGCAGTTCTTC - TRBJ2-1 TRBV7-9 TRBD1
CASSFARVGGNEQFF TGTGCCAGCAGTTTTGCAAGGGTCGGGGGCAATGAGCAGTTCTTC - TRBJ2-1 TRBV27 -
CSARVLGQGEGQPQHF TGCAGTGCTAGAGTCTTGGGACAGGGAGAGGGTCAGCCCCAGCATTTT - TRBJ1-5 TRBV20-1 TRBD1
CASSQDYRTDTQYF TGTGCCAGCAGCCAAGATTACAGGACAGATACGCAGTATTTT few TRBJ2-3 TRBV3-1 -
CASSLRDNDGYTF TGTGCCAGCAGCTTACGGGACAACGATGGCTACACCTTC - TRBJ1-2 TRBV7-9 -